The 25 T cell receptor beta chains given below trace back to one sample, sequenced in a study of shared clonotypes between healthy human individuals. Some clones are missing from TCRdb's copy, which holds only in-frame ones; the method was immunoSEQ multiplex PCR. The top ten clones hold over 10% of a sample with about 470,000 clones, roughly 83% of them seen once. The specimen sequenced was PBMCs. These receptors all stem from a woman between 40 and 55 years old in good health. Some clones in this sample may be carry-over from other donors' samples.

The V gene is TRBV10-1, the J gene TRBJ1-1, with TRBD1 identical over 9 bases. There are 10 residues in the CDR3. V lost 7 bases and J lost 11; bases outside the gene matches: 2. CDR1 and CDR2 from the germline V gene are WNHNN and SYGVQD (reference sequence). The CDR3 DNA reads TGCGCCAGCACCGGGACAGGGGCTTTCTTT. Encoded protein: CASTGTGAFF.

The CDR3 spells CASSPRLAGFNEQFF. For the CDR3, the DNA is TGTGCCAGCAGTCCCAGACTAGCGGGATTCAATGAGCAGTTCTTC. This sequence joins TRBV6-5 and TRBJ2-1; 11 bases agree with TRBD2. J gave up 6 bases and V 5 bases, and 6 bases lay outside the gene matches. CDR3 length: 15 residues. Per the germline V gene, CDR1 is MNHEY and CDR2 is SVGAGI.

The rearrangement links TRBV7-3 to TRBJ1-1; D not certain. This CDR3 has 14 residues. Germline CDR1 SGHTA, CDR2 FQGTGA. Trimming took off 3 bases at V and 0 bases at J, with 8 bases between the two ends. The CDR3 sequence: CASSLGPMNTEAFF. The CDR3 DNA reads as TGTGCCAGCAGCTTGGGCCCCATGAACACTGAAGCTTTCTTT. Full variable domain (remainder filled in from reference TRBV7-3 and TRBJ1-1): GAGVSQTPSNKVTEKGKYVELRCDPISGHTALYWYRQSLGQGPEFLIYFQGTGAADDSGLPNDRFFAVRPEGSVSTLKIQRTERGDSAVYLCASSLGPMNTEAFFGQGTRLTVV.

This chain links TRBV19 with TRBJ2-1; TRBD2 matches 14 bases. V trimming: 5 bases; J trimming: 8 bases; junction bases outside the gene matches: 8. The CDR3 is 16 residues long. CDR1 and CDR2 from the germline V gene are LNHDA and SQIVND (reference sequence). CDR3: CASSVGPGLAGDEQFF. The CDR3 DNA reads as TGTGCCAGTAGTGTAGGCCCGGGACTAGCGGGAGATGAGCAGTTCTTC.

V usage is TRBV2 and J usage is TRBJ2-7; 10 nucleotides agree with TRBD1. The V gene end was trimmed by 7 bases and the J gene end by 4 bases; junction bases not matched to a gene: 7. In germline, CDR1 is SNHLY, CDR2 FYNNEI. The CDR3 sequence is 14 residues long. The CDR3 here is CASIETGGKYEQYF. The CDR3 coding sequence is TGTGCCAGCATAGAGACAGGGGGCAAATACGAGCAGTACTTC.

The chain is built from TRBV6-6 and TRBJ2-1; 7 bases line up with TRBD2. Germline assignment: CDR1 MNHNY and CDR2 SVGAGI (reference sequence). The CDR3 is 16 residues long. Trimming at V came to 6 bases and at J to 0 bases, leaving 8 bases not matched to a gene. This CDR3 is CASSRLATSSYNEQFF. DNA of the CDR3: TGTGCCAGCAGCAGACTAGCCACGAGCTCCTACAATGAGCAGTTCTTC.

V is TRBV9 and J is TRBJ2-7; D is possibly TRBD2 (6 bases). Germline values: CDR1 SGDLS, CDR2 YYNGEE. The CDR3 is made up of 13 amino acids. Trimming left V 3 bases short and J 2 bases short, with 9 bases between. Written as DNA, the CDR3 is TGTGCCAGCAGCGGGGACTTGACCTACGAGCAGTACTTC. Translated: CASSGDLTYEQYF.

CDR3 sequence: CASSLRDRYGEQYF. The CDR3 DNA sequence: TGTGCCAGCAGTTTACGGGACAGGTATGGCGAGCAGTACTTC. This chain uses TRBV27 with TRBJ2-7; TRBD1 agrees at 8 bases. V lost 2 bases, J lost 6 bases, and 6 bases stayed unmatched. The germline gives CDR1 MNHEY, CDR2 SMNVEV (reference sequence). The CDR3 contains 14 residues.

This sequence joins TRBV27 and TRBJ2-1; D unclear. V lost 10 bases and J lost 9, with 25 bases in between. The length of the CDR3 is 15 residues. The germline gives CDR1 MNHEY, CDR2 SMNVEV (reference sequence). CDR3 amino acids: CAIGRLDIALGEQFF. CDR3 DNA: TGTGCCATTGGGCGGCTAGACATCGCCCTAGGTGAGCAGTTCTTC.

CDR3 DNA sequence: TGTGCCAGCAGTGCCGGGACAGGTCCCTACGAGCAGTACTTC. Residues: CASSAGTGPYEQYF. V is TRBV6-4 and J is TRBJ2-7, with 8 bases matching TRBD1. Germline assignment: CDR1 MRHNA and CDR2 SNTAGT. This CDR3 spans 14 amino acids. V was clipped by 4 bases and J by 2 bases; unmatched bases: 4.

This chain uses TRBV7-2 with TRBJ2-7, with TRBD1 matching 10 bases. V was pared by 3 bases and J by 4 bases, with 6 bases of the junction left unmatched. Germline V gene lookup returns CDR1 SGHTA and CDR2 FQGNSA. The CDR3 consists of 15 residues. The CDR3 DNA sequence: TGTGCCAGCAGCTTCTCGGGACAGGGGCCTTACGAGCAGTACTTC. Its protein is CASSFSGQGPYEQYF.

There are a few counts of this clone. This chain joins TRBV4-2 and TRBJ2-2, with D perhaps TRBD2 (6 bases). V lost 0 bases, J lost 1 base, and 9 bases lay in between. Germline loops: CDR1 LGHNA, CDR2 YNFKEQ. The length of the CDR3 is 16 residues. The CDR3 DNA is TGTGCCAGCAGCCAAGATTCCGGGGGGAACACCGGGGAGCTGTTTTTT. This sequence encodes CASSQDSGGNTGELFF.

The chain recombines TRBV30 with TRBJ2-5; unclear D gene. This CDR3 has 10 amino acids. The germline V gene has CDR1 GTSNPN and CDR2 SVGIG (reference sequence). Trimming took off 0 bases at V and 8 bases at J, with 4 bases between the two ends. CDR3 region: CAWSVRTQYF. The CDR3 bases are TGTGCCTGGAGTGTCCGAACCCAGTACTTC.

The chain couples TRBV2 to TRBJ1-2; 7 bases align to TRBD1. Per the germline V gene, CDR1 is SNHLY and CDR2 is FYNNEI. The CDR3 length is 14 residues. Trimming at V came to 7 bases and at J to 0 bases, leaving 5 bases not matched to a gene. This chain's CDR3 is CASIQTGTNYGYTF. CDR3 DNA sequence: TGTGCCAGCATTCAGACAGGGACTAACTATGGCTACACCTTC.

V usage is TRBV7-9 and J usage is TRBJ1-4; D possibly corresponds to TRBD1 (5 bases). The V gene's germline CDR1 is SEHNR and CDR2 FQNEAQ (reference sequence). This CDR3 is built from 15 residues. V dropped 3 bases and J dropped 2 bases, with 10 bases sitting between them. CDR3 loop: CASSLVRGTNEKLFF. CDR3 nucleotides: TGTGCCAGCAGCTTGGTGCGGGGCACTAATGAAAAACTGTTTTTT.

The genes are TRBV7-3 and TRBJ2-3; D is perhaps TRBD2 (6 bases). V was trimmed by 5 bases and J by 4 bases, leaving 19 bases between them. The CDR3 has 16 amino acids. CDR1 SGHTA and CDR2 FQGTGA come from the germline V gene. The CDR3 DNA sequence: TGTGCCAGCAGCCCTAGGACTACCACCTCCGCAGATACGCAGTATTTT. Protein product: CASSPRTTTSADTQYF.

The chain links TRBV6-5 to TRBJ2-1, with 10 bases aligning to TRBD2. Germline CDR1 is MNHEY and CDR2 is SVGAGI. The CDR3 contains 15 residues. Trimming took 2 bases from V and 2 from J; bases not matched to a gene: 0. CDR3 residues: CASSYGLAAYNEQFF. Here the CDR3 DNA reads TGTGCCAGCAGTTACGGACTAGCGGCCTACAATGAGCAGTTCTTC.

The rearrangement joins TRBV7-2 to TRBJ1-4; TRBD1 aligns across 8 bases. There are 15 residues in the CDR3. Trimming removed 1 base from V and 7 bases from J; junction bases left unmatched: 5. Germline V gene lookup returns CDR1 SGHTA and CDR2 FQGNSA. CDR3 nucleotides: TGTGCCAGCAGCTTAGTGTTTGACAGGGGTGAAAAACTGTTTTTT. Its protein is CASSLVFDRGEKLFF.

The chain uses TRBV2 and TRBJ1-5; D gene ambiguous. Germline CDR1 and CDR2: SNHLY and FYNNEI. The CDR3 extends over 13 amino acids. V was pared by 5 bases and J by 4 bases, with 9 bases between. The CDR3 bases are TGTGCCAGCAGTTCCTCCTTTAATCAGCCCCAGCATTTT. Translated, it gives CASSSSFNQPQHF.

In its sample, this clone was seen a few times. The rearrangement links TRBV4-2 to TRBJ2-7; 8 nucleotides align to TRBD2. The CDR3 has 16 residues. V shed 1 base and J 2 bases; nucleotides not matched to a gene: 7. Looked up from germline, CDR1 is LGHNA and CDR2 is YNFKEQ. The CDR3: CASSQGTSSVPYEQYF. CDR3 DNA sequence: TGTGCCAGCAGCCAAGGGACTAGCTCGGTCCCCTACGAGCAGTACTTC.

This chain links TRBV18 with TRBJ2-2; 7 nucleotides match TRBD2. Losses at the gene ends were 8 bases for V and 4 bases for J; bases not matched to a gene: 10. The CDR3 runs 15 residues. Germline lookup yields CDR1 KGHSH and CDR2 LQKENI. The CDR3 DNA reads TGTGCCAGCGATCCTCCGGCGGGAGTCACCGGGGAGCTGTTTTTT. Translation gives CASDPPAGVTGELFF.

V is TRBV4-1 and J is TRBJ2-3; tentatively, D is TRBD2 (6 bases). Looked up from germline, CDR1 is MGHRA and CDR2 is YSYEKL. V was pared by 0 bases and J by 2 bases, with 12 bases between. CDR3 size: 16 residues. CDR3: CASSQEGTPSTDTQYF. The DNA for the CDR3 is TGCGCCAGCAGCCAAGAGGGGACTCCATCCACAGATACGCAGTATTTT.

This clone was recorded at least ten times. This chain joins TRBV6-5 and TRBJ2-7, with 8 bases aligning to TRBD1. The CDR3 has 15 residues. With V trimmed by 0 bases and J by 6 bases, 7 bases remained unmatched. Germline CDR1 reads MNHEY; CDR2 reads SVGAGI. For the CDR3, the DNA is TGTGCCAGCAGTTACTCGCCGACAGGGGCCGGCGAGCAGTACTTC. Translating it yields CASSYSPTGAGEQYF.

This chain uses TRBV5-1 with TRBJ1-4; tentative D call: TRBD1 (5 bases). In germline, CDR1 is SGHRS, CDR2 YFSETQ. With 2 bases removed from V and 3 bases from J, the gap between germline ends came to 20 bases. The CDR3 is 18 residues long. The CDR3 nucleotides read TGCGCCAGCAGCTTAGGCTTAGTTCGGGCGGGGCCTAATGAAAAACTGTTTTTT. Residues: CASSLGLVRAGPNEKLFF.

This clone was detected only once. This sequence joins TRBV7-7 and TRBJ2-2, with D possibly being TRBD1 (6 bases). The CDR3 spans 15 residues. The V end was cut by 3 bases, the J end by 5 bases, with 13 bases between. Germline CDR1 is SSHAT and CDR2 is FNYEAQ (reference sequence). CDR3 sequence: CASSLNRDTTGELFF. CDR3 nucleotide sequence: TGTGCCAGCAGCTTGAACCGGGACACTACCGGGGAGCTGTTTTTT.